Listed here are 17 T cell receptor beta chains from one sample, sequenced in a study of shared clonotypes between healthy human individuals. Produced via immunoSEQ multiplex PCR; TCRdb's table is partial and in-frame only. In the table there are over 150,000 clones, 66% of which are singletons. Sequenced material: memory CD4+ T cells sorted from blood. Subset denoted: CD45RA-negative fraction. Source of these receptors: a man aged 25 to 40 in good health.

This clone was recorded a few times. V and J are TRBV27 and TRBJ2-5; 8 nucleotides line up with TRBD2. Germline CDR1 is MNHEY and CDR2 is SMNVEV (reference sequence). This CDR3 comprises 13 residues. The J segment lost 5 bases and the V segment lost 3 bases, leaving 2 bases of the junction unmatched. CDR3 region: CASSFSSGETQYF. CDR3 nucleotide sequence: TGTGCCAGCAGTTTTTCTAGCGGGGAGACCCAGTACTTC.

The chain couples TRBV11-1 to TRBJ2-1; 7 bases agree with TRBD1. The CDR3 consists of 14 residues. Germline V gives CDR1 SGHAT, CDR2 FQDESV (reference sequence). The trim removed 5 bases at V and 7 bases at J, leaving 8 bases unmatched. The CDR3 nucleotides are TGTGCCAGCAGCCGGGACAGCATTGGGAATGAGCAGTTCTTC. The encoded protein is CASSRDSIGNEQFF. Supplemented by reference TRBV11-1 and TRBJ2-1, the full variable domain reads EAEVAQSPRYKITEKSQAVAFWCDPISGHATLYWYRQILGQGPELLVQFQDESVVDDSQLPKDRFSAERLKGVDSTLKIQPAELGDSAMYLCASSRDSIGNEQFFGPGTRLTVL.

V usage is TRBV7-8 and J usage is TRBJ2-7; D is tentatively TRBD1 or TRBD2 (5 bases each). Germline V gene sequence: CDR1 SGHVS, CDR2 FQNEAQ. V was clipped by 1 base and J by 2 bases, with 9 bases between them. The CDR3 has 14 residues. The CDR3 spells CASSLGGAAYEQYF. The CDR3 DNA is TGTGCCAGCAGCTTAGGAGGGGCGGCCTACGAGCAGTACTTC.

The chain combines TRBV11-2 with TRBJ2-5; TRBD1 aligns across 9 bases. The CDR3 runs to 16 residues. The V gene's germline CDR1 is SGHAT and CDR2 FQNNGV. The V gene end was trimmed by 1 base and the J gene end by 0 bases; junction bases not matched to a gene: 3. The CDR3 DNA sequence: TGTGCCAGCAGCTTAGGTGACAGGGGGTACCAAGAGACCCAGTACTTC. Its translation: CASSLGDRGYQETQYF.

The chain couples TRBV5-4 to TRBJ2-5, with D perhaps being TRBD1 or TRBD2 (7 bases each). The V end lost 5 bases, the J end lost 3 bases, and 20 bases lay between the germline ends. Germline-derived CDR1 and CDR2 are SGHNT and YYREEE (reference sequence). CDR3 size: 16 residues. The CDR3 region has the DNA TGTGCCAGCAGTCACTATTCGACAGGGAGGGAAGAGACCCAGTACTTC. Protein: CASSHYSTGREETQYF.

The V and J genes are TRBV6-1 and TRBJ2-1, with 8 positions matching TRBD2. CDR1 is MNHNS, CDR2 SASEGT, per germline. Trimming at V came to 6 bases and at J to 3 bases, leaving 4 bases not matched to a gene. The CDR3 runs to 14 residues. The CDR3: CASSSGGDYNEQFF. As DNA, the CDR3 is TGTGCCAGCAGCTCCGGGGGGGACTACAATGAGCAGTTCTTC.

This chain uses TRBV29-1 with TRBJ1-1; D gene ambiguous. Trimming removed 5 bases at V and 0 bases at J, with 10 bases between. The length of the CDR3 is 13 residues. The germline CDR1 and CDR2 sequences are SQVTM and ANQGSEA. DNA for the CDR3: TGCAGCGTTCACAAGGGCCTGAACACTGAAGCTTTCTTT. It is translated as CSVHKGLNTEAFF.

The CDR3 bases are TGTGCCAGCAGTCGACGATACACAGATACGCAGTATTTT. Translated: CASSRRYTDTQYF. The chain combines TRBV5-8 with TRBJ2-3; D is unclear. Germline loops: CDR1 SGHTS, CDR2 YDEGEE. V was pared by 5 bases and J by 2 bases, with 9 bases between. The CDR3 loop spans 13 amino acids.

This clone was seen a handful of times. The V and J genes are TRBV5-1 and TRBJ1-2; D gene unclear. CDR1 is SGHRS, CDR2 YFSETQ, per germline. Trimming took off 2 bases at V and 3 bases at J, with 8 bases between the two ends. This CDR3 is 13 amino acids long. The CDR3 protein is CASSFAGDYGYTF. The CDR3 DNA follows: TGCGCCAGCAGCTTTGCCGGGGACTATGGCTACACCTTC. The entire variable domain, with the rest obtained from reference TRBV5-1 and TRBJ1-2, is as follows: KAGVTQTPRYLIKTRGQQVTLSCSPISGHRSVSWYQQTPGQGLQFLFEYFSETQRNKGNFPGRFSGRQFSNSRSEMNVSTLELGDSALYLCASSFAGDYGYTFGSGTRLTVV.

The rearrangement joins TRBV5-6 to TRBJ1-5; D call uncertain. The ends were cut back, 1 base at V and 4 bases at J, with 9 bases in the middle. This CDR3 contains 14 residues. Germline V lookup: CDR1 SGHDT, CDR2 YYEEEE. The CDR3 here is CASSLRVRNQPQHF. CDR3 sequence (DNA): TGTGCCAGCAGCTTGAGGGTACGGAATCAGCCCCAGCATTTT.

The chain couples TRBV5-5 to TRBJ2-6, with D tentatively TRBD1 (5 bases). Per the germline V gene, CDR1 is SGHKS and CDR2 is YYEKEE (reference sequence). The CDR3 extends over 17 amino acids. Trimming stripped 1 base from V and 1 base from J, with 12 bases between. The CDR3 loop reads CASSLSGLRSGANVLTF. In DNA form, the CDR3 reads TGTGCCAGCAGCTTGTCAGGGCTTCGTTCTGGGGCCAACGTCCTGACTTTC.

This rearrangement joins TRBV9 to TRBJ2-2; D is uncertain. The V gene lost 0 bases and the J gene lost 0 bases, with 9 bases spanning the gap. This CDR3 has 16 residues. In germline, CDR1 is SGDLS, CDR2 YYNGEE. DNA for the CDR3: TGTGCCAGCAGCGTAGTGGTGACCACGAACACCGGGGAGCTGTTTTTT. This translates into CASSVVVTTNTGELFF.

This chain joins TRBV20-1 and TRBJ1-1; no definite D call. V dropped 3 bases and J dropped 7 bases, with 6 bases sitting between them. The germline V gene encodes CDR1 DFQATT and CDR2 SNEGSKA (reference sequence). The CDR3 extends over 10 amino acids. The CDR3 is CSASSFEAFF. In DNA form, the CDR3 reads TGCAGTGCTAGTTCCTTTGAAGCTTTCTTT.

The chain carries TRBV5-6 and TRBJ2-3; no definite D call. Germline-derived CDR1 and CDR2 are SGHDT and YYEEEE. This CDR3 spans 14 amino acids. Trimming left V 4 bases short and J 6 bases short, with 15 bases between. CDR3 coding DNA: TGTGCCAGCAGCCCCGGCACCACATCGGATACGCAGTATTTT. Its protein is CASSPGTTSDTQYF.

This clone turned up a few times. This CDR3 is CASSSTMGSYEQYF. The CDR3 DNA reads TGTGCCAGCAGCTCTACGATGGGCTCCTACGAGCAGTACTTC. The genes are TRBV13 and TRBJ2-7; D call uncertain. V lost 4 bases, J lost 0 bases, and 10 bases lay in between. The CDR3 spans 14 residues. Germline lookup yields CDR1 PRHDT and CDR2 FYEKMQ (reference sequence).

This chain uses TRBV18 with TRBJ1-2; D gene ambiguous. The germline CDR1 and CDR2 sequences are KGHSH and LQKENI. The CDR3 spans 13 residues. The germline V and J ends were trimmed by 3 bases and 6 bases, with 11 bases remaining between them. CDR3 bases: TGTGCCAGCTCACCGGACCACGAAAATGGCTACACCTTC. This sequence encodes CASSPDHENGYTF.

The chain carries TRBV6-6 and TRBJ1-5; D may be TRBD1 (6 bases). Germline-derived CDR1 and CDR2 are MNHNY and SVGAGI (reference sequence). The V end was cut by 4 bases, the J end by 0 bases, with 13 bases between. This CDR3 is built from 16 residues. The CDR3 nucleotides read TGTGCCAGCAGTTTGGACAGAGGGAATAGCAATCAGCCCCAGCATTTT. Protein sequence: CASSLDRGNSNQPQHF.